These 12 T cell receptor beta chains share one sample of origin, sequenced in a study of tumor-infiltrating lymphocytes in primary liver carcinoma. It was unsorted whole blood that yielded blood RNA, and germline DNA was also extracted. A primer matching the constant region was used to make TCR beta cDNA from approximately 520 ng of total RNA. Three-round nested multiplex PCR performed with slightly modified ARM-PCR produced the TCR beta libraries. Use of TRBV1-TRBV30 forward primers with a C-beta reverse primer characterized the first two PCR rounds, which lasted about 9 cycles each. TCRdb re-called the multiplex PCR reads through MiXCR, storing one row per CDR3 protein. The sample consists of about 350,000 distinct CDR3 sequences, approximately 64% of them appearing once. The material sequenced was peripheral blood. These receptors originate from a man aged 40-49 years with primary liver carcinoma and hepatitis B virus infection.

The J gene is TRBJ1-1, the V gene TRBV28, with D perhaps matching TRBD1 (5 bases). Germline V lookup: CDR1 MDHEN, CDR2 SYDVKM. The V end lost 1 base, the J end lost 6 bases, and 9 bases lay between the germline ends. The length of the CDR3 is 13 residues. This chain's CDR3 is CASSLSWGAEAFF. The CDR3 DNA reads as TGTGCCAGCAGTTTATCCTGGGGGGCTGAAGCTTTCTTT.

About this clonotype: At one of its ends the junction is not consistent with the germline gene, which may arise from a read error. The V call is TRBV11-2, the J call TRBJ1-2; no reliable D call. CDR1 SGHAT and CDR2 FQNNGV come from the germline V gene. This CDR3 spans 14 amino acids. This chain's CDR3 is CASGLSEIYYGYTF. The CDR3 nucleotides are TGTGCCAGCGGCTTATCAGAAATCTACTATGGCTACACCTTC.

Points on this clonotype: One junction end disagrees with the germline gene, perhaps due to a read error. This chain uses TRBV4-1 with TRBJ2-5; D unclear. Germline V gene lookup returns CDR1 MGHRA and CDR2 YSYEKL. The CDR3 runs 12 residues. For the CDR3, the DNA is TGCGCCAGCAGCGAAGATTTCCCGACCCAGTACTTC. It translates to CASSEDFPTQYF.

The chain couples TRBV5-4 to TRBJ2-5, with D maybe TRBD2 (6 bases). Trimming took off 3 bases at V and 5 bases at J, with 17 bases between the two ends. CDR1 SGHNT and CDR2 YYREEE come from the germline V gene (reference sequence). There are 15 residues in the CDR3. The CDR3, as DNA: TGTGCCAGCAGCTCCCGGGGGAGATCCGGGGAGACCCAGTACTTC. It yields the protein CASSSRGRSGETQYF.

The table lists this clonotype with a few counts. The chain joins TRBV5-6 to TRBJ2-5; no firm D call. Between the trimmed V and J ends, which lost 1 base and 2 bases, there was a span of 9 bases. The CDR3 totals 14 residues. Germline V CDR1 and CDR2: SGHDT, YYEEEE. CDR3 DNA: TGTGCCAGCAGCTTGCTAACTGTACAAGAGACCCAGTACTTC. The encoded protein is CASSLLTVQETQYF.

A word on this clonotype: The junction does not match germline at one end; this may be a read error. CDR3 loop: CGSSPTGSSYNEQFF. The CDR3 DNA reads TGTGGCAGCAGTCCGACAGGGAGCTCCTACAACGAGCAGTTCTTC. The chain joins TRBV6-6 to TRBJ2-1; 7 nucleotides agree with TRBD1. The CDR3 contains 15 residues. CDR1 is MNHNY and CDR2 is SVGAGI in the germline V gene (reference sequence).

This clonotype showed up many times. The CDR3 DNA reads TGCAGCGTAGACGGACTAGCGGGATTGGATGAGCAGTTCTTC. Protein sequence: CSVDGLAGLDEQFF. J is TRBJ2-1 and V is TRBV29-1; TRBD2 aligns across 12 bases. From germline, CDR1 is SQVTM and CDR2 ANQGSEA. This CDR3 contains 14 residues. The V gene end was trimmed by 6 bases and the J gene end by 8 bases; junction bases not matched to a gene: 8.

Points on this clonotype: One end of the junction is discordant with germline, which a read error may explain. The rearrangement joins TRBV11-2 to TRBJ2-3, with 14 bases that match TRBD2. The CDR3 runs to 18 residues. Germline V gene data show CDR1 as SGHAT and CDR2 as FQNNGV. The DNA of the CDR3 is TGTGCCAGCGGCTTGTCCCAGGGACTAGCGGGAGTGATAGATACGCAGTATTTT. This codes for CASGLSQGLAGVIDTQYF.

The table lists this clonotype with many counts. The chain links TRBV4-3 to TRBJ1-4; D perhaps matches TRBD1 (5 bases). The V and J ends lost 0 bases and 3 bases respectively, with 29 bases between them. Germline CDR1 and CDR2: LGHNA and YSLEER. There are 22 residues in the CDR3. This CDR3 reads CASSQDYPPTLRLQDSNEKLFF. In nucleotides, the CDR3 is TGCGCCAGCAGCCAAGATTACCCGCCCACGTTGAGGCTACAGGACTCTAATGAAAAACTGTTTTTT.

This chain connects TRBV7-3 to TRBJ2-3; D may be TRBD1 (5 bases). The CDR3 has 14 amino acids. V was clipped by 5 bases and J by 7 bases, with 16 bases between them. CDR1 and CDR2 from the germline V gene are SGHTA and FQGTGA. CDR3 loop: CASSLNSQGNTQYF. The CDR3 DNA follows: TGTGCCAGCAGCCTAAACAGCCAGGGTAATACGCAGTATTTT.

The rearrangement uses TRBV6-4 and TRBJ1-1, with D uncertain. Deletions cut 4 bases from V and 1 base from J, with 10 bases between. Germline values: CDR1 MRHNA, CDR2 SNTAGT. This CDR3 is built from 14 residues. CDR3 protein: CASSAGTANTEAFF. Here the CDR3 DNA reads TGTGCCAGCAGTGCCGGTACAGCGAACACTGAAGCTTTCTTT.

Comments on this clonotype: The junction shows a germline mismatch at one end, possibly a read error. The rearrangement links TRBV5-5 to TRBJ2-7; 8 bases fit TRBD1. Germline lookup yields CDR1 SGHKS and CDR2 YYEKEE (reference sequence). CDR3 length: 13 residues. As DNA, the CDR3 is TGTGCCAACAGCTATAGGACAGGGAACGAGCAGTATTTC. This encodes CANSYRTGNEQYF.